This T cell receptor (beta chain) stems from a study of blood T cell repertoires in COVID-19. Study-level information: Samples taken during acute and convalescent COVID-19 were collected in the United States, Italy and Spain. The cDNA or gDNA used as material had been derived from T cells, B-cell-depleted T cells, or PBMCs.

Original data processing: Amplification with reference gene primers provided the estimates of nucleated cell counts. The protocol was immunoSEQ multiplex PCR, while the TCRdb copy is restricted to in-frame clones and leaves out a portion. D and trimming come from the DNA, and the V and J calls and clone size come from that table. The sample lists about 42,000 clones; more than 60% were seen once. CDR1 SGHRS and CDR2 YFSETQ come from the germline V gene. V was pared by 3 bases and J by 4 bases, with 8 bases of the junction left unmatched. This CDR3 region has 15 residues. V is TRBV5-1 and J is TRBJ1-1, with 8 bases matching TRBD1. Material for sequencing was peripheral blood. The receptor was isolated from a woman between 65 and 79 years old with acute or convalescent COVID-19. The CDR3 spells CASSSTDRAGTEAFF. The CDR3 DNA is TGCGCCAGCAGCTCGACGGACAGGGCGGGCACTGAAGCTTTCTTT.